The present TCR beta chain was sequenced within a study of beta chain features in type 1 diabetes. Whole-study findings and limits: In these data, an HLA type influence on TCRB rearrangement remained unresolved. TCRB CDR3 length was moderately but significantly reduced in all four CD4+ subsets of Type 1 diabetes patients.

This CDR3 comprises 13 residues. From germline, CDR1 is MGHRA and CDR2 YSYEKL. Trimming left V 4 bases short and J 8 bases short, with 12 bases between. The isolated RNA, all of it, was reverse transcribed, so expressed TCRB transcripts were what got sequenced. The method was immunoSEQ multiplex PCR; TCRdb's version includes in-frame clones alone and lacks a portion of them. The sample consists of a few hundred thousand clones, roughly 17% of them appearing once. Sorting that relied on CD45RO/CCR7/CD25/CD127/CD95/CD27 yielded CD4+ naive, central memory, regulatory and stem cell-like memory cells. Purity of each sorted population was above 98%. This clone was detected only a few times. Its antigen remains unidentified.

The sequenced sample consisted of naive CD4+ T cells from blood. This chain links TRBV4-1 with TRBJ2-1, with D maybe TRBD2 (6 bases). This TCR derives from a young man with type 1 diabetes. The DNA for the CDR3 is TGCGCCAGCAGCCTACGGGACTCTGATGAGCAGTTCTTC. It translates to CASSLRDSDEQFF.